This is a list of T cell receptor beta chains from one sample in a study of T cells in localized non-small cell lung cancer. Produced via immunoSEQ multiplex PCR; TCRdb's table is partial and in-frame only. Altogether 28,000 or so clones are present, 81% being singletons, with the ten largest covering 8.5% to 10%. The sequencing used peripheral blood, collected before any cancer treatment. The origin of the receptors is a man aged 35 to 70 with stage III squamous cell lung carcinoma. CDR3s include the opening cysteine and the closing phenylalanine or tryptophan. A D gene is named only where the DNA matches it firmly. Expanded clones get a size class; other rows say once, few or many, or leave the size out.

d_call	clone_size	j_call	v_call	cdr3_nt	cdr3_aa
TRBD1	.	TRBJ2-1	TRBV11-3	TGTGCCAGCAGCCAAGGGGTCCAGGGGGCCTATGAGCAGTTCTTC	CASSQGVQGAYEQFF
.	.	TRBJ2-1	TRBV11-3	TGTGCCAGCAGCTTACATTCCTACAATGAGCAGTTCTTC	CASSLHSYNEQFF
TRBD1	.	TRBJ2-4	TRBV11-2	TGTGCCAGCAGAAGACTCCGGGACAGGGGAATAAACATTCAGTACTTC	CASRRLRDRGINIQYF
.	.	TRBJ1-4	TRBV4-2	TGTGCCAGCAGCCAAGATAATTTACTGGGGGGAACTAATGAAAAACTGTTTTTT	CASSQDNLLGGTNEKLFF
.	.	TRBJ1-1	TRBV7-6	TGTGCCAGCGGGGTCGGTTGGAACACTGAAGCTTTCTTT	CASGVGWNTEAFF
.	.	TRBJ1-1	TRBV6-1	TGTGCCAGCAAAACAGGTTACACTGAAGCTTTCTTT	CASKTGYTEAFF
.	.	TRBJ2-3	TRBV19	TGTGCCAGTAGTATATGGAAGGGTAGCGGTAGCACAGATACGCAGTATTTT	CASSIWKGSGSTDTQYF
TRBD2	once	TRBJ2-3	TRBV7-7	TGTGCTAGCAGCTTAGGACTAGCGGGGGAGCGGGCCACAGATACGCAGTATTTT	CASSLGLAGERATDTQYF
TRBD1	.	TRBJ2-2	TRBV11-3	TGTGCCAGCAGCCCTGGGACAGGCGCCGGGGAGCTGTTTTTT	CASSPGTGAGELFF
.	.	TRBJ2-7	TRBV19	TGTGCCAGTAGTCCTCGGGACATTTACGAGCAGTACTTC	CASSPRDIYEQYF